The clone carrying this T cell receptor (beta chain) occurred many times. Its matching antigen is unknown. Template switching supplied a universal primer site; unique molecular identifiers were carried on the cDNA. TCRdb re-analysed the 5' RACE reads in MiXCR, keeping a single row per CDR3 protein. The sample consists of under 350,000 distinct CDR3 sequences, more than 8% of them appearing once. This entry comes from a study of identical twins. Study results and caveats: There were fewer insertions in abundant cord blood beta clonotypes, but memory repertoires showed no such pattern. Part of the zero-insertion signal could reflect confounding by invariant MAIT and iNKT cells.

The CDR3 covers 15 residues. The V and J ends lost 3 bases and 2 bases, in that order; junction bases with no gene match: 9. Germline V lookup: CDR1 SQVTM, CDR2 ANQGSEA. The same sample was also studied in work on yellow fever vaccine responses in identical twins.

The V gene is TRBV29-1, the J gene TRBJ2-7, with 8 bases identical to TRBD2. The receptor was isolated from a woman between 18 and 29 years old in good health. Sequenced input: CD8+ T cells sorted from blood. The CDR3 DNA reads TGCAGCGTTGAGAGCCATAGCGGGGTTGCCTACGAGCAGTACTTC. Amino acids: CSVESHSGVAYEQYF.